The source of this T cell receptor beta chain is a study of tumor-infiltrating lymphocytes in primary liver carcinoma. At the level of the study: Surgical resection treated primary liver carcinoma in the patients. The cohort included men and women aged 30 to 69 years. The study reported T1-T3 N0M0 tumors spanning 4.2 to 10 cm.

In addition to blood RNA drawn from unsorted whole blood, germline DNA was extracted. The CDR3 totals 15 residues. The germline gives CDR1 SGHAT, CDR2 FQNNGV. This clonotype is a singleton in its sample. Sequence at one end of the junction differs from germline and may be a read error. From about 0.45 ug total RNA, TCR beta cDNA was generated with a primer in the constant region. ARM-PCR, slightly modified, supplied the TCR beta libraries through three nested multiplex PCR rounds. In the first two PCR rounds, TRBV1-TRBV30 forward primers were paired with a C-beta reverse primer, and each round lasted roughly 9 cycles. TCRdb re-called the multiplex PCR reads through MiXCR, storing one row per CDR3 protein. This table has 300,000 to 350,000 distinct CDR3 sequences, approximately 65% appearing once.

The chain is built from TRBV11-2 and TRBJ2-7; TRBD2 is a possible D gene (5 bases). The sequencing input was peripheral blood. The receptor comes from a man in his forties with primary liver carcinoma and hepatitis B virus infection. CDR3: CASSFGVGISCEQYF. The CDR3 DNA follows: TGTGCCAGCAGCTTCGGGGTAGGGATTTCCTGCGAGCAGTACTTC.